This T cell receptor (beta chain) originates from a study of T cell repertoires in cytomegalovirus infection. TCRdb passed the reads through MiXCR, listing each CDR3 protein once. The top ten hold around 8.1% of the sample, which has over 200,000 distinct CDR3 sequences, about 13% seen once. This clonotype came up a few times. The trim removed 5 bases at V and 3 bases at J, leaving 4 bases unmatched. The length of the CDR3 is 15 residues. The germline CDR1 and CDR2 sequences are SEHNR and FQNEAQ (reference sequence). Material for sequencing was PBMCs. The origin of this receptor is a human donor in good health (CMV status not recorded). Some clones in this sample may be carry-over from other donors' samples. The chain links TRBV7-9 to TRBJ2-1; 10 positions agree with TRBD1. The CDR3 loop is CASSATGGLYNEQFF. The CDR3 bases are TGTGCCAGCAGCGCGACAGGGGGCCTCTACAATGAGCAGTTCTTC.